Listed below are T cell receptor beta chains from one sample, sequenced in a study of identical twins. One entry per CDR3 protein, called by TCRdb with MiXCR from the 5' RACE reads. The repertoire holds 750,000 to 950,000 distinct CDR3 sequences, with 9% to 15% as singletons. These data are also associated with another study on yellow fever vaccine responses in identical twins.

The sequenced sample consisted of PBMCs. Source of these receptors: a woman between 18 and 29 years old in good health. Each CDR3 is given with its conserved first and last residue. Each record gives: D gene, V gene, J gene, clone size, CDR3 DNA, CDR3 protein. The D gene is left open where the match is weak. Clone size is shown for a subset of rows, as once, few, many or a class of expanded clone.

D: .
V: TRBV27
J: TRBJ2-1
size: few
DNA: TGTGCCAGCAGTTCAGGCGAGTACAATGAGCAGTTCTTC
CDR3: CASSSGEYNEQFF

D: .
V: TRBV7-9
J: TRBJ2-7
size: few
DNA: TGTGCCAGCAGACTACAGGGTCTCGGCTCCTACGAGCAGTACTTC
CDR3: CASRLQGLGSYEQYF

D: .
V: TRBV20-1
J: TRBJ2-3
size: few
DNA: TGCAGTGCTAGAAGGGGGCGGGGAAGCACAGATACGCAGTATTTT
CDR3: CSARRGRGSTDTQYF

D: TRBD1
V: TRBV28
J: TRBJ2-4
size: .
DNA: TGTGCCAGCAGTTCCTTGACAGGGACCCAACTAGCCAAAAACATTCAGTACTTC
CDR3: CASSSLTGTQLAKNIQYF

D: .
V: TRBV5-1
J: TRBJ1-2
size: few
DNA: TGCGCCAGCAGCTTGATGGCGGTTTCCGCTAACTATGGCTACACCTTC
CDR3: CASSLMAVSANYGYTF

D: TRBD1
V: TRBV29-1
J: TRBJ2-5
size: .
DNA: TGCAGCGTTCAAGCCTGGACAGGGGGTGGTGAGACCCAGTACTTC
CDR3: CSVQAWTGGGETQYF

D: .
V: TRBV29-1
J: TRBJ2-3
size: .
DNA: TGCAGCGTTGACCACGCGGTGGATACGCAGTATTTT
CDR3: CSVDHAVDTQYF

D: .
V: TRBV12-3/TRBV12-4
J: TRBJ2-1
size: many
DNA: TGTGCCAGCAGTCCCTGGGGGACGGGGGAGAATGAGCAGTTCTTC
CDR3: CASSPWGTGENEQFF

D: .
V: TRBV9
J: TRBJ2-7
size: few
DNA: TGTGCCAGCAGCGTAGTCGCCAATCGGGGCGAGCAGTACTTC
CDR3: CASSVVANRGEQYF

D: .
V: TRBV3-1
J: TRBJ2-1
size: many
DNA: TGTGCCAGCAGCCAAGATTCACTAAATGAGCAGTTCTTC
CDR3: CASSQDSLNEQFF

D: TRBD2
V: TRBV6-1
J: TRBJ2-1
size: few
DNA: TGTGCCAGCAGCCCTAACCAGCGGGGATTCTACAATGAGCAGTTCTTC
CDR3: CASSPNQRGFYNEQFF

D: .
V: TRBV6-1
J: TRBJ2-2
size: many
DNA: TGTGCCAGCACCAAGGGACTCCCGAACACCGGGGAGCTGTTTTTT
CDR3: CASTKGLPNTGELFF

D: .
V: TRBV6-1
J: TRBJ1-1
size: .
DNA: TGTGCCAGCAGTGAGATGGGGGGAACGAACACTGAAGCTTTCTTT
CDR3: CASSEMGGTNTEAFF

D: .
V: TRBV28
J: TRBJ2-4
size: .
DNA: TGTGCCAGCAGTTCCCCAAGCCCCATAGCCAAAAACATTCAGTACTTC
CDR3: CASSSPSPIAKNIQYF

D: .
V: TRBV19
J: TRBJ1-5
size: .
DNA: TGTGCCACTGACGCAGGGGTTTGGAGCAATCAGCCCCAGCATTTT
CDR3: CATDAGVWSNQPQHF

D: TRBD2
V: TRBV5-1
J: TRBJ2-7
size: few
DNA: TGCGCCAGCAGCGTAGCGGGATACGAGCAGTACTTC
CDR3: CASSVAGYEQYF

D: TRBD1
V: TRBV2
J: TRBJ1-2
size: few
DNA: TGTGCCAGCAGTCAACAGACAGGGAACGACTATGGCTACACCTTC
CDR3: CASSQQTGNDYGYTF

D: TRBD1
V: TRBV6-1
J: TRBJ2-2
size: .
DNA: TGTGCCAGCCATCGGGACAGTATATTGTTCGCCGGGGAGCTGTTTTTT
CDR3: CASHRDSILFAGELFF

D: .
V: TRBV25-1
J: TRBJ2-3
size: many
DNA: TGTGCCAGCAGTGAATATAAACTGGGGTTGCGGGATACGCAGTATTTT
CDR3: CASSEYKLGLRDTQYF

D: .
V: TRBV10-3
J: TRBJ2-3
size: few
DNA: TGTGCCATCAGTGAGTCGGAGTTGACAGATACGCAGTATTTT
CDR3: CAISESELTDTQYF

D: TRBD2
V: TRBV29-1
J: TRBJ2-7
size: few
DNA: TGCAGCGTTGAAAGCCCCGGGGCACTAGCGGGGGGATACGAGCAGTACTTC
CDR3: CSVESPGALAGGYEQYF

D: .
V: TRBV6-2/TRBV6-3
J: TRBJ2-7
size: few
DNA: TGTGCCAGCTATTCCCAGCGGTCGAGCTCCTACGAGCAGTACTTC
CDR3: CASYSQRSSSYEQYF

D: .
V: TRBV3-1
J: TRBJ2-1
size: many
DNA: TGTGCCAGCAGCCAGCTAGAAGATGAGCAGTTCTTC
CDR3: CASSQLEDEQFF

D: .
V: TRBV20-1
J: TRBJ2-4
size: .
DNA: TGCAGTGCTAATTACTGGGAGACCAAAAACATTCAGTACTTC
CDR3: CSANYWETKNIQYF

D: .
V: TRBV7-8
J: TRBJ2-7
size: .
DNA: TGTGCCAGCAGCCAGACGGGGACGTCCTACGAGCAGTACTTC
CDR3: CASSQTGTSYEQYF

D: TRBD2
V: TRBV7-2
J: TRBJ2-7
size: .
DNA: TGTGCCAGCAGCTTATATTCGGGAGGGACCTACGAGCAGTACTTC
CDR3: CASSLYSGGTYEQYF

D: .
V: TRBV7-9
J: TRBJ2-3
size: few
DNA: TGTGCCAGCAGCTCCGCTGGACCTACGCAGTATTTT
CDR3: CASSSAGPTQYF

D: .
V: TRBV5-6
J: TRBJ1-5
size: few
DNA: TGTGCCAGCAGCGCCGTAGGGGATCAGCCCCAGCATTTT
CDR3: CASSAVGDQPQHF

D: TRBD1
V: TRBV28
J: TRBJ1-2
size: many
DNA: TGTGCCAGCAGTCCGGACAGGTTGTATGGCTACACCTTC
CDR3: CASSPDRLYGYTF

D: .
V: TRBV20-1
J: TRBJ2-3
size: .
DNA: TGCAGTAAAGCAAGGACAGATACGCAGTATTTT
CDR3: CSKARTDTQYF

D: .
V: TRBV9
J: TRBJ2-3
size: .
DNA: TGTGCCAGCAGCGCCCGGGACAACCTGGGCACAGATACGCAGTATTTT
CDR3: CASSARDNLGTDTQYF

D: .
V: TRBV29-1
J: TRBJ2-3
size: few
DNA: TGCAGCGTTCTTGTGGTGGCAAAAACAGATACGCAGTATTTT
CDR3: CSVLVVAKTDTQYF

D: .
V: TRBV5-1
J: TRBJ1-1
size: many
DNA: TGCGCCAGCAGCTTTGGGACAAAAGCTTTCTTT
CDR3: CASSFGTKAFF

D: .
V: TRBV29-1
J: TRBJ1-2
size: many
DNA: TGCAGCGTTGAGGTCAGGGAAGGCTACACCTTC
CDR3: CSVEVREGYTF

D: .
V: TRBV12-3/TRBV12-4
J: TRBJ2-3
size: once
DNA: TGTGCCAGCAGTTGGGCTAGGCAGGCCCAAGATACGCAGTATTTT
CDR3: CASSWARQAQDTQYF

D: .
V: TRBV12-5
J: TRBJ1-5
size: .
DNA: TGTGCTAGTGGTTCCTCCCGATCGCTCAGGGCTGGCAATCAGCCCCAGCATTTT
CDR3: CASGSSRSLRAGNQPQHF

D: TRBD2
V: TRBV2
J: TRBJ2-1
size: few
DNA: TGTGCCAGCAGAAACGGGGGGAGTAACAATGAGCAGTTCTTC
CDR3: CASRNGGSNNEQFF

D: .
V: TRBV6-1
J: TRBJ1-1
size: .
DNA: TGTGCCAGCAGAAGTCCGGGAGACACTGAAGCTTTCTTT
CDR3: CASRSPGDTEAFF

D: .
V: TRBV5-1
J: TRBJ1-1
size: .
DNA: TGCGCCAGCAGCACCGGGGGTCAGGGGTCGAACACTGAAGCTTTCTTT
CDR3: CASSTGGQGSNTEAFF

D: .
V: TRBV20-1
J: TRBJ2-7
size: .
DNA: TGCAGTGCTAGGGGGGGTGGGTTAGGAGCCTACGAGCAGTACTTC
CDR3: CSARGGGLGAYEQYF

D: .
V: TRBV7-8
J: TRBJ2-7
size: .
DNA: TGTGCCAGCAGCTTAGCGCTAACGTCAGTTTGGAACGAGCAGTACTTC
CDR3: CASSLALTSVWNEQYF